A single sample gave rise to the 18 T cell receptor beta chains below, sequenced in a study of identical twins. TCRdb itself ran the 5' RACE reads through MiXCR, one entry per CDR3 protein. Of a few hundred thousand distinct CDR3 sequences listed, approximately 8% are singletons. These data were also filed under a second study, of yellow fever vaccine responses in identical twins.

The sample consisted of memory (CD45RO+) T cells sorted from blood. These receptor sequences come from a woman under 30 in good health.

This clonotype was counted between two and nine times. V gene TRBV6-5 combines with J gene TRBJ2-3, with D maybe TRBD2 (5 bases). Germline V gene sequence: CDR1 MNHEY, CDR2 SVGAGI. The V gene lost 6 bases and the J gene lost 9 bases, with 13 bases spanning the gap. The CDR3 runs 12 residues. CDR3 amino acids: CASRGDTQTQYF. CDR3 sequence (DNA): TGTGCCAGCAGGGGAGATACGCAAACGCAGTATTTT.

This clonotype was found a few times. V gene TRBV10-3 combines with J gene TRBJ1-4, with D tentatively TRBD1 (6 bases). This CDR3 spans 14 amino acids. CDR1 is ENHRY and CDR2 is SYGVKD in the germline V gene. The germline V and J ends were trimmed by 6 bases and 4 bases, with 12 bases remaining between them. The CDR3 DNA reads TGTGCCATCAGGTCAGGACAGCATAATGAAAAACTGTTTTTT. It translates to CAIRSGQHNEKLFF.

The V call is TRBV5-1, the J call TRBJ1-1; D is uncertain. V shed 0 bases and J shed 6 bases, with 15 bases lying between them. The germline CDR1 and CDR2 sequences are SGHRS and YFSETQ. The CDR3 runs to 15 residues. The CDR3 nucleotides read TGCGCCAGCAGCTTGGGACGGAGCGATGGGCCTGAAGCTTTCTTT. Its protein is CASSLGRSDGPEAFF.

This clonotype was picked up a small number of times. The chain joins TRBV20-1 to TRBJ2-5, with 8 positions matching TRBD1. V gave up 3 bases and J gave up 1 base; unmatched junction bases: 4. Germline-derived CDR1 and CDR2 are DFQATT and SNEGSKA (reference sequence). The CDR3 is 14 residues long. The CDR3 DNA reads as TGCAGTGCTAGGAAACAGGGGGTCCAAGAGACCCAGTACTTC. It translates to CSARKQGVQETQYF.

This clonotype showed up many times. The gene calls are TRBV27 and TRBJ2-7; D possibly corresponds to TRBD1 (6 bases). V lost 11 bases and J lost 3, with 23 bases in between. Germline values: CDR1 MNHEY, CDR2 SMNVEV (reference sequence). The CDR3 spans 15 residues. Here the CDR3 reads CADCPGTRKIYEQYF. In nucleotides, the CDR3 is TGTGCCGATTGTCCGGGGACAAGGAAAATCTACGAGCAGTACTTC.

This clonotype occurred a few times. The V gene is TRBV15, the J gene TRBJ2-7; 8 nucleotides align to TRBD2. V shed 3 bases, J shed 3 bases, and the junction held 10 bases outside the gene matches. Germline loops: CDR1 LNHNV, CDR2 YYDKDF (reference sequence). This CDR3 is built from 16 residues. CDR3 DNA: TGTGCCACCAGCAGCCCACGGACTAGCAGGATCTACGAGCAGTACGTC. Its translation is CATSSPRTSRIYEQYV.

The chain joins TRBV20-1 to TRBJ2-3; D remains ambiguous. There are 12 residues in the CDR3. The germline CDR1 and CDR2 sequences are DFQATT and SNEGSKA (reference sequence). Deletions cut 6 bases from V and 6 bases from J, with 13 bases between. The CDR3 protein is CSALKLGDTQYF. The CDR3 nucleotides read TGCAGTGCCCTCAAACTCGGGGATACGCAGTATTTT.

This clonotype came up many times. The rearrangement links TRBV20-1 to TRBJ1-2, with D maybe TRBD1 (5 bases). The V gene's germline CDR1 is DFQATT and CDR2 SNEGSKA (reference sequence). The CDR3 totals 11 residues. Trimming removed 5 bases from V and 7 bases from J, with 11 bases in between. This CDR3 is CSALAGGGYTF. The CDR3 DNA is TGCAGTGCTCTGGCGGGGGGTGGCTACACCTTC.

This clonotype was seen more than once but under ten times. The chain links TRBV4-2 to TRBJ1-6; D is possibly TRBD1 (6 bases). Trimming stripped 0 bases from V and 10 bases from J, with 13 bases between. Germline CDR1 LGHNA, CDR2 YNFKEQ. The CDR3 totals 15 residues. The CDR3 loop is CASSQEAGVGSPLHF. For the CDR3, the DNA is TGTGCCAGCAGCCAAGAAGCAGGGGTAGGGTCACCCCTCCACTTT.

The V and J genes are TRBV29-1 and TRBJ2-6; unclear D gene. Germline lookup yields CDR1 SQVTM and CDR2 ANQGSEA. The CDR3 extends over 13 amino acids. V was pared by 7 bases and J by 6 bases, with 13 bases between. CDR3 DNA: TGCAGCGCCGTGGGTGGTCTGGCCAACGTCCTGACTTTC. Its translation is CSAVGGLANVLTF.

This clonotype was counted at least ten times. The CDR3 DNA follows: TGCGCCAGCAGCTTGGGGGGGGCCACAGATACGCAGTATTTT. Translation: CASSLGGATDTQYF. The chain combines TRBV5-1 with TRBJ2-3; either TRBD1 or TRBD2 may supply D (6 bases each). The CDR3 totals 14 residues. From germline, CDR1 is SGHRS and CDR2 YFSETQ. The ends were cut back, 0 bases at V and 2 bases at J, with 7 bases in the middle.

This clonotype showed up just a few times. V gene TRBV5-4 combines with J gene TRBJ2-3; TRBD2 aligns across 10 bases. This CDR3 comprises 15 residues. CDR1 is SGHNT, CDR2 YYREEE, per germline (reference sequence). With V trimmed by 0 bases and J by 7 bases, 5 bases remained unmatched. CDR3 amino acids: CASSLGGTSVNTQYF. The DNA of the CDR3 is TGTGCCAGCAGCTTGGGGGGGACTAGCGTTAATACGCAGTATTTT. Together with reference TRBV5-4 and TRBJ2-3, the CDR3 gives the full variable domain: ETGVTQSPTHLIKTRGQQVTLRCSSQSGHNTVSWYQQALGQGPQFIFQYYREEENGRGNFPPRFSGLQFPNYSSELNVNALELDDSALYLCASSLGGTSVNTQYFGPGTRLTVL.

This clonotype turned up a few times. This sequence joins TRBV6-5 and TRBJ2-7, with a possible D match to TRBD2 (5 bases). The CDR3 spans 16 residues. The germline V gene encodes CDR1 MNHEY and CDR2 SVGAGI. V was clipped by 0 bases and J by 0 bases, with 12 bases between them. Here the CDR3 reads CASSYSGGLSSYEQYV. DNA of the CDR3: TGTGCCAGCAGTTACTCGGGCGGGCTCAGCTCCTACGAGCAGTACGTC.

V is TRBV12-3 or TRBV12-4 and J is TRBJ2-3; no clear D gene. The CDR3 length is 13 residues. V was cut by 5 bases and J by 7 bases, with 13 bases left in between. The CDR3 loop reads CASSTLRVNTQYF. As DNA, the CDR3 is TGTGCCAGCAGTACCCTCCGGGTTAATACGCAGTATTTT.

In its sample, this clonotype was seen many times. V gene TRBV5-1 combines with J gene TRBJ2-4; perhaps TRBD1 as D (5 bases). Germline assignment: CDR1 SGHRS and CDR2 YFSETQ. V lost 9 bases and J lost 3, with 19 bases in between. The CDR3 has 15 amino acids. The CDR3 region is CATDSLLPSKNIQYF. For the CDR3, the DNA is TGCGCCACCGACAGCCTCTTGCCGAGCAAAAACATTCAGTACTTC. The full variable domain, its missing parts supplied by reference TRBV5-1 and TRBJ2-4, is KAGVTQTPRYLIKTRGQQVTLSCSPISGHRSVSWYQQTPGQGLQFLFEYFSETQRNKGNFPGRFSGRQFSNSRSEMNVSTLELGDSALYLCATDSLLPSKNIQYFGAGTRLSVL.

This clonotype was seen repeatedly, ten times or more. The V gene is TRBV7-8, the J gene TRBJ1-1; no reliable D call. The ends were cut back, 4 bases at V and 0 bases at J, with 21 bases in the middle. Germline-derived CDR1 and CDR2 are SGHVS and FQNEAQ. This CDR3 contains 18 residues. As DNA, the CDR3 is TGTGCCAGCAGCTCATTGCGTTACTGGACGGAATTGAACACTGAAGCTTTCTTT. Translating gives CASSSLRYWTELNTEAFF.

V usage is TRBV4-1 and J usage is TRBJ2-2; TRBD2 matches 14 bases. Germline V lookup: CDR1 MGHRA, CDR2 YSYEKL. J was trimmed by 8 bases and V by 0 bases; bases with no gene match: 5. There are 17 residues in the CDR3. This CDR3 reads CASSQDRLAGGRGELFF. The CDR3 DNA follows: TGCGCCAGCAGCCAAGACAGACTAGCGGGGGGGCGTGGGGAGCTGTTTTTT.

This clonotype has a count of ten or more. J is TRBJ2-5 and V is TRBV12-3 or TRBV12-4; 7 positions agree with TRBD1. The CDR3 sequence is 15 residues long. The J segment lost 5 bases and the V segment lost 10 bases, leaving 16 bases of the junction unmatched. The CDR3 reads CATISGDSGYETQYF. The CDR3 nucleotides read TGTGCCACGATCTCCGGGGACAGTGGGTATGAGACCCAGTACTTC.